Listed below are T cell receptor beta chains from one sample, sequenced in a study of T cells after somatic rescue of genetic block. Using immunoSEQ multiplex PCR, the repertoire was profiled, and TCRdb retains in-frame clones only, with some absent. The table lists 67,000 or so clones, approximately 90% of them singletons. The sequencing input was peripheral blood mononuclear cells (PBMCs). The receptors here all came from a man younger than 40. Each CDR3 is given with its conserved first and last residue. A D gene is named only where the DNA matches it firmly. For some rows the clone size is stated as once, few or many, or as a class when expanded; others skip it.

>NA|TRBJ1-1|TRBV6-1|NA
CASSESWGYNTEAFF
TGTGCCAGCAGTGAATCATGGGGGTATAACACTGAAGCTTTCTTT
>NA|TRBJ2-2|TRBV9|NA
CASSVGSSGNTGELFF
TGTGCCAGCAGCGTAGGCAGTAGCGGGAACACCGGGGAGCTGTTTTTT
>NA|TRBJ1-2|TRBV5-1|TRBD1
CASSPSLLLDREVRGYTF
TGCGCCAGCAGCCCCTCCCTCTTATTGGACAGGGAGGTTCGTGGCTACACCTTC
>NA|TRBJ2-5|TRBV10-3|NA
CAISEADRIQETQYF
TGTGCCATCAGTGAGGCTGACAGGATACAAGAGACCCAGTACTTC
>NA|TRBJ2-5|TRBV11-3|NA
CASSFRQQETQYF
TGTGCCAGCAGCTTTCGACAGCAAGAGACCCAGTACTTC
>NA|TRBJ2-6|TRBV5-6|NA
CASSLGRTLGANVLTF
TGTGCCAGCAGCTTGGGGCGGACTCTCGGGGCCAACGTCCTGACTTTC
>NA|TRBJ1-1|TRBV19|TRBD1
CASSIGQATEAFF
TGTGCCAGTAGTATCGGACAGGCAACTGAAGCTTTCTTT
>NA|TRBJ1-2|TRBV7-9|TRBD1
CASSLEQWTGTGAYGYTF
TGTGCCAGCAGCTTAGAGCAATGGACCGGGACAGGGGCCTATGGCTACACCTTC
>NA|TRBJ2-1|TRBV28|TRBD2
CASSSPSGSNEQFF
TGTGCCAGCAGCTCCCCCAGCGGGAGCAATGAGCAGTTCTTC
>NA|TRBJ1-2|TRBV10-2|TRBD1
CASTALRDRGYGYTF
TGCGCCAGCACCGCGTTGAGGGACAGGGGCTATGGCTACACCTTC
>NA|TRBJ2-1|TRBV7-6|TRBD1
CASSLDPGQGGNNEQFF
TGTGCCAGCAGCTTAGATCCCGGACAGGGAGGTAACAATGAGCAGTTCTTC
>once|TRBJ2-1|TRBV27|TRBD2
CASSPEGGTGRNEQFF
TGTGCCAGCAGTCCGGAAGGCGGGACCGGGAGGAATGAGCAGTTCTTC
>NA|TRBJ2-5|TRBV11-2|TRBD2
CASSLVSGTSGLYQETQYF
TGTGCCAGCAGCTTAGTGAGCGGGACTAGCGGGCTTTACCAAGAGACCCAGTACTTC
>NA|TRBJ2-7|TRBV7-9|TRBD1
CASSLVGQGGFRSSYEQYF
TGTGCCAGCAGCTTAGTGGGACAGGGGGGTTTCAGGAGCTCCTACGAGCAGTACTTC
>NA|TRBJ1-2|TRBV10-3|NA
CAISESKGGIGGYTF
TGTGCCATCAGTGAGTCGAAGGGAGGGATCGGTGGCTACACCTTC
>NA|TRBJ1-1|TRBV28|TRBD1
CASIHWDRTPTMRAEAFF
TGTGCCAGCATTCATTGGGACAGGACCCCTACTATGCGCGCTGAAGCTTTCTTT
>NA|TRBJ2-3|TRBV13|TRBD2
CASSLGLAGGGDTQYF
TGTGCCAGCAGCTTAGGACTAGCGGGAGGTGGGGATACGCAGTATTTT
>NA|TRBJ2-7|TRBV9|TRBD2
CASSASGLAGAYEQYF
TGTGCCAGCAGCGCTTCGGGGCTAGCGGGGGCCTACGAGCAGTACTTC
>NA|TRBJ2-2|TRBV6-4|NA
CASSDTTGSPGELFF
TGTGCCAGCAGTGACACTACAGGGTCCCCCGGGGAGCTGTTTTTT
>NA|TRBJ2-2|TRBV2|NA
CASSEVRVGGELFF
TGTGCCAGCAGTGAGGTCAGGGTCGGCGGGGAGCTGTTTTTT
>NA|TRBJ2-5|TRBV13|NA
CASSLFFPDQETQYF
TGTGCCAGCAGCTTATTCTTCCCAGATCAAGAGACCCAGTACTTC
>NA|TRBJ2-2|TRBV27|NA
CASRVGLISTGELFF
TGTGCCAGCAGGGTGGGACTCATAAGCACCGGGGAGCTGTTTTTT
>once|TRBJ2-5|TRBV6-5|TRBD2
CASSYGAGVSGETQYF
TGTGCCAGCAGTTACGGGGCGGGAGTCTCCGGAGAGACCCAGTACTTC
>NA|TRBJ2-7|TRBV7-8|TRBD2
CASSPRGGYEQYF
TGTGCCAGCAGCCCCCGGGGGGGATACGAGCAGTACTTC
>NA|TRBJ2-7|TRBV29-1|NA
CSVGTLQYEQYF
TGCAGCGTGGGGACATTACAATACGAGCAGTACTTC
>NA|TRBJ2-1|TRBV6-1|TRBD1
CASSGSRFGTGVIGEQFF
TGTGCCAGCAGTGGGTCCAGGTTCGGGACAGGGGTCATCGGTGAGCAGTTCTTC
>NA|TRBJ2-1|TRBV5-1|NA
CASSLLAGSNEQFF
TGCGCCAGCAGCTTACTAGCAGGGAGCAATGAGCAGTTCTTC
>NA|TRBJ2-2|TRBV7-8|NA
CASSLVGLGTGELFF
TGTGCCAGCAGCTTAGTCGGGCTGGGCACCGGGGAGCTGTTTTTT
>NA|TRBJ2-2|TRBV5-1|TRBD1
CASGQGNTGELFF
TGCGCCAGCGGACAGGGGAACACCGGGGAGCTGTTTTTT
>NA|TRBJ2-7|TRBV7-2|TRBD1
CASSSPGQGVREQYF
TGTGCCAGCAGCTCGCCGGGACAGGGGGTTCGAGAGCAGTACTTC
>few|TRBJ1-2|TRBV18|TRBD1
CASSDRDRVGYGYTF
TGTGCCAGCTCGGACCGGGACAGAGTTGGGTATGGCTACACCTTC
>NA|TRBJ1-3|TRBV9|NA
CASNPDGDSGNTIYF
TGTGCCAGCAACCCCGACGGAGACTCTGGAAACACCATATATTTT
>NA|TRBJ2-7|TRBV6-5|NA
CASSPGRTYEQYF
TGTGCCAGCAGCCCCGGACGGACCTACGAGCAGTACTTC
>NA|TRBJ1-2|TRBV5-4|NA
CASSFGPYGYTF
TGTGCCAGCAGCTTTGGTCCTTATGGCTACACCTTC
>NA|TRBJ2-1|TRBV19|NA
CASSRGGSYNEQFF
TGTGCCAGTAGTAGAGGGGGATCCTACAATGAGCAGTTCTTC
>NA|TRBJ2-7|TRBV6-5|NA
CASSVRDGAYEQYF
TGTGCCAGCAGTGTTCGGGACGGCGCCTACGAGCAGTACTTC
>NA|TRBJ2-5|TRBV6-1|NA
CASSELRGQETQYF
TGTGCCAGCAGTGAATTAAGGGGCCAAGAGACCCAGTACTTC
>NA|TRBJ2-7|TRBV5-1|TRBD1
CASRNAGGSYEQYF
TGCGCCAGCAGAAACGCAGGGGGCTCCTACGAGCAGTACTTC
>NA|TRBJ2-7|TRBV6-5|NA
CASSRDYEQYF
TGTGCCAGCAGCAGGGACTACGAGCAGTACTTC
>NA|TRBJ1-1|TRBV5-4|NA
CASSLGLGSNTEAFF
TGTGCCAGCAGCTTGGGACTGGGGAGCAACACTGAAGCTTTCTTT
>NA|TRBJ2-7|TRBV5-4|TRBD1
CASSSLTGGNEQYF
TGTGCCAGCAGCTCCTTAACAGGGGGGAACGAGCAGTACTTC
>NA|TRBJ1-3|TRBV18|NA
CASSPGAEGNTIYF
TGTGCCAGCTCACCTGGGGCGGAAGGAAACACCATATATTTT
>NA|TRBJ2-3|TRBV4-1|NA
CASSQDLPGPRTDTQYF
TGCGCCAGCAGCCAAGATCTCCCGGGGCCCCGCACAGATACGCAGTATTTT
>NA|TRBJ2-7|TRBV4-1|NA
CASSQAPQAYEQYF
TGCGCCAGCAGCCAAGCGCCTCAGGCCTACGAGCAGTACTTC
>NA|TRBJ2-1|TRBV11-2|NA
CASSLEMEGAGEQFF
TGTGCCAGCAGCTTAGAGATGGAGGGGGCGGGTGAGCAGTTCTTC
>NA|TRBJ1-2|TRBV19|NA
CASNWGHYGYTF
TGTGCCAGTAACTGGGGGCACTATGGCTACACCTTC
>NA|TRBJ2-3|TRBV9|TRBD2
CASSAWEGSTDTQYF
TGTGCCAGCAGCGCCTGGGAGGGGAGTACAGATACGCAGTATTTT
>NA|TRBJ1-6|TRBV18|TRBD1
CASSPEDRPNSPLHF
TGTGCCAGCTCACCAGAGGACAGGCCTAATTCACCCCTCCACTTT
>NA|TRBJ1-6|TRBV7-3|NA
CASSLQGAGSPLHF
TGTGCCAGCAGCTTACAGGGAGCAGGGTCACCCCTCCACTTT
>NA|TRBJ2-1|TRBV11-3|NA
CASSLGWGEQFF
TGTGCCAGCAGCTTAGGGTGGGGTGAGCAGTTCTTC
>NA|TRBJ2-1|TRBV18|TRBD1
CASSHDRVYEQFF
TGTGCCAGCTCTCACGACAGGGTCTATGAGCAGTTCTTC
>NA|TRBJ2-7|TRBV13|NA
CASSPTPTGSLHYEQYF
TGTGCCAGCAGCCCCACACCAACCGGGTCCCTGCACTACGAGCAGTACTTC
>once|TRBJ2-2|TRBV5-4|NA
CASSFWGAGELFF
TGTGCCAGCAGCTTTTGGGGCGCCGGGGAGCTGTTTTTT
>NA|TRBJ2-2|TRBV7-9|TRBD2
CASSPSGGPGGELFF
TGTGCCAGCAGCCCTAGCGGGGGGCCGGGCGGGGAGCTGTTTTTT
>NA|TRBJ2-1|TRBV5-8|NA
CASSLGTLNYNEQFF
TGTGCCAGCAGCTTAGGGACACTGAACTACAATGAGCAGTTCTTC
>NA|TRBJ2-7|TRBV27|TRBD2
CASSLSGLASYEQYF
TGTGCCAGCAGTTTATCAGGACTAGCGTCCTACGAGCAGTACTTC
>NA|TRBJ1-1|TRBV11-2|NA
CASSSDRNTEAFF
TGTGCCAGCAGCTCGGACAGGAACACTGAAGCTTTCTTT
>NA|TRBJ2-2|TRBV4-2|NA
CASSQVPEPGELFF
TGTGCCAGCAGCCAAGTTCCAGAGCCCGGGGAGCTGTTTTTT
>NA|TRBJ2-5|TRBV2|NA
CASGGAETQYF
TGTGCCAGCGGGGGGGCAGAGACCCAGTACTTC
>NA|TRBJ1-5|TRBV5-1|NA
CASSLGGNSNQPQHF
TGCGCCAGCAGCTTGGGAGGTAATAGCAATCAGCCCCAGCATTTT